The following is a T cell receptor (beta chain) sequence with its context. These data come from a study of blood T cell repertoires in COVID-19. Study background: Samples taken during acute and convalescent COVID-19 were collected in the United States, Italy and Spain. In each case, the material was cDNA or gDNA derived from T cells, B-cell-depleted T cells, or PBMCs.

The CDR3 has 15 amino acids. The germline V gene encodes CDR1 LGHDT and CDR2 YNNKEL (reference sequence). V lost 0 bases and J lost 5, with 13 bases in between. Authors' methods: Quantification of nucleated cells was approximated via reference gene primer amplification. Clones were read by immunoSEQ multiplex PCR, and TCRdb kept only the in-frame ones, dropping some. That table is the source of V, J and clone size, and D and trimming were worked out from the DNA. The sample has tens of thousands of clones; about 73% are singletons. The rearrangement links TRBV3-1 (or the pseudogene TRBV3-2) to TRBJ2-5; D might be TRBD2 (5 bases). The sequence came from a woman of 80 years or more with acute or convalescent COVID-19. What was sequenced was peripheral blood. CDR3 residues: CASSQDRGPRETQYF. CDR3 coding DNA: TGTGCCAGCAGCCAAGACCGAGGGCCGAGGGAGACCCAGTACTTC.